The 10 T cell receptor beta chains reported below all come from one sample, sequenced in a study of PD-1 blockade in mismatch repair-deficient tumors. The protocol was immunoSEQ multiplex PCR, while the TCRdb copy is restricted to in-frame clones and leaves out a portion. The sample contains 100,000 to 150,000 clones, 86% of which appear only once. Here the sequenced sample was peripheral blood, taken 44 weeks after starting pembrolizumab. Receptors were obtained from an adult with mismatch repair-deficient cancer.

This clone was seen only once. The rearrangement joins TRBV19 to TRBJ1-2; D is unresolved. The V end lost 9 bases, the J end lost 3 bases, and 14 bases lay between the germline ends. Germline V gene lookup returns CDR1 LNHDA and CDR2 SQIVND (reference sequence). This CDR3 comprises 13 residues. The CDR3 spells CASKMHSYYGYTF. CDR3 DNA: TGTGCCAGCAAAATGCACAGCTACTATGGCTACACCTTC.

The chain links TRBV15 to TRBJ2-3; D gene uncertain. The CDR3 is 15 residues long. The germline gives CDR1 LNHNV, CDR2 YYDKDF (reference sequence). V lost 0 bases to trimming and J lost 3 bases, with 10 bases between them. CDR3 loop: CATSRETLDTDTQYF. The DNA of the CDR3 is TGTGCCACCAGCAGAGAAACACTTGATACAGATACGCAGTATTTT.

The V and J genes are TRBV2 and TRBJ1-3; 7 bases align to TRBD1. The CDR3 is 15 residues long. Trimming removed 6 bases from V and 4 bases from J; junction bases left unmatched: 9. Germline lookup yields CDR1 SNHLY and CDR2 FYNNEI. The CDR3 here is CASRDRALVGNTIYF. The CDR3 coding sequence is TGTGCCAGCAGAGACAGGGCCCTGGTCGGAAACACCATATATTTT. Complete variable domain (other parts from reference TRBV2 and TRBJ1-3): EPEVTQTPSHQVTQMGQEVILRCVPISNHLYFYWYRQILGQKVEFLVSFYNNEISEKSEIFDDQFSVERPDGSNFTLKIRSTKLEDSAMYFCASRDRALVGNTIYFGEGSWLTVV.

The chain carries TRBV11-2 and TRBJ2-7, with 10 bases lining up with TRBD1. The junction had 5 bases not matched to a gene; V was cut back by 5 bases and J by 1 base. This CDR3 has 15 residues. Germline lookup yields CDR1 SGHAT and CDR2 FQNNGV. For the CDR3, the DNA is TGTGCCAGCAGCAGACGGGGACAGGGGTCCTACGAGCAGTACTTC. This codes for CASSRRGQGSYEQYF.

The V and J genes are TRBV7-9 and TRBJ2-5; TRBD2 agrees at 12 bases. Germline loops: CDR1 SEHNR, CDR2 FQNEAQ (reference sequence). The CDR3 spans 17 residues. J lost 4 bases, V lost 1 base, and 7 bases had no gene match. DNA of the CDR3: TGTGCCAGCAGCTTAGGGCTAGCGGGAGGGCCGGGAGAGACCCAGTACTTC. Residues: CASSLGLAGGPGETQYF.

The rearrangement uses TRBV11-2 and TRBJ2-1; D is unresolved. Germline loops: CDR1 SGHAT, CDR2 FQNNGV. The CDR3 is 14 amino acids. Trimming took off 1 base at V and 6 bases at J, with 10 bases between the two ends. CDR3 sequence: CASSLGIVANEQFF. The CDR3, as DNA: TGTGCCAGCAGCTTAGGGATTGTGGCCAATGAGCAGTTCTTC.

The chain employs TRBV13 and TRBJ2-6, with D unresolved. V lost 4 bases and J lost 6, with 16 bases in between. This CDR3 has 16 residues. Germline V lookup: CDR1 PRHDT, CDR2 FYEKMQ (reference sequence). In DNA form, the CDR3 reads TGTGCCAGCAGCTCAGAAGTAGGGCGGAAGGCCAACGTCCTGACTTTC. Translation gives CASSSEVGRKANVLTF.

The V gene is TRBV4-1, the J gene TRBJ2-7; D unresolved. The germline gives CDR1 MGHRA, CDR2 YSYEKL. Trimming removed 0 bases from V and 4 bases from J, with 13 bases in between. The CDR3 totals 15 residues. As DNA, the CDR3 is TGCGCCAGCAGCCAAGATTCTCGGCGGAGATACGAGCAGTACTTC. Its protein is CASSQDSRRRYEQYF.

This chain joins TRBV11-2 and TRBJ2-2; D is ambiguous. CDR3 size: 16 residues. Germline CDR1 SGHAT, CDR2 FQNNGV. Deletions cut 2 bases from V and 7 bases from J, with 17 bases between. CDR3 sequence reads: CASSLTPWVDRGELFF. CDR3 nucleotides: TGTGCCAGCAGCTTAACGCCCTGGGTCGACCGCGGGGAGCTGTTTTTT.

V gene TRBV19 combines with J gene TRBJ2-3, with 12 nucleotides matching TRBD2. V was pared by 6 bases and J by 2 bases, with 18 bases of the junction left unmatched. CDR1 and CDR2 from the germline V gene are LNHDA and SQIVND (reference sequence). The CDR3 extends over 20 amino acids. For the CDR3, the DNA is TGTGCCAGTAGCCGTAGACTAGCGGGAGTGCCCACACCCTCCACAGATACGCAGTATTTT. It translates to CASSRRLAGVPTPSTDTQYF.